The 18 T cell receptor beta chains below come from one sample, sequenced in a study of cytomegalovirus exposure and HLA in healthy donors. 60 Vbeta and 13 Jbeta primers were used in PCR. TCRdb's table, derived via immunoSEQ multiplex PCR, lists solely in-frame clones and lacks some. Here the sample spans about 140,000 clones, 60% to 80% being singletons. Sequenced input: PBMCs. These receptors were taken from a woman aged 45-60 years in good health and CMV-seronegative.

The chain has TRBV5-1 and TRBJ1-3; D is unclear. Trimming removed 5 bases at V and 0 bases at J, with 18 bases between. CDR1 and CDR2 from the germline V gene are SGHRS and YFSETQ. The CDR3 consists of 17 residues. As DNA, the CDR3 is TGCGCCAGCAGACTCGGAGGCGGAGACCTCTCTGGAAACACCATATATTTT. Its protein is CASRLGGGDLSGNTIYF.

This clone has a single count. The chain recombines TRBV7-8 with TRBJ2-7; TRBD1 agrees at 7 bases. CDR1 and CDR2 (germline): SGHVS, FQNEAQ. The CDR3 sequence is 18 residues long. The J segment lost 4 bases and the V segment lost 5 bases, leaving 20 bases of the junction unmatched. CDR3: CASSPTTGTEFFPYEQYF. CDR3 DNA sequence: TGTGCCAGCAGCCCTACCACCGGGACAGAATTTTTTCCGTACGAGCAGTACTTC.

This clone came up a few times. The chain has TRBV27 and TRBJ2-3, with a tentative D call TRBD1 (7 bases). Trimming took 6 bases from V and 4 from J, leaving 14 bases between them. Germline lookup yields CDR1 MNHEY and CDR2 SMNVEV (reference sequence). The CDR3 has 14 residues. The DNA for the CDR3 is TGTGCCAGCAGGGAGGGGGCTTGGGCAGATACGCAGTATTTT. The encoded protein is CASREGAWADTQYF.

V and J are TRBV27 and TRBJ1-5; 7 bases line up with TRBD1. In germline, CDR1 is MNHEY, CDR2 SMNVEV (reference sequence). V shed 5 bases and J 0 bases; nucleotides not matched to a gene: 25. The CDR3 totals 22 residues. The DNA for the CDR3 is TGTGCCAGCAGTAGCCGATCCCCGTTGAGACAGGGTTTTGGAAATAGCAATCAGCCCCAGCATTTT. It is translated as CASSSRSPLRQGFGNSNQPQHF.

The chain combines TRBV5-1 with TRBJ1-6, with 9 bases aligning to TRBD1. CDR1 is SGHRS, CDR2 YFSETQ, per germline. The CDR3 runs 13 residues. V lost 4 bases and J lost 8; bases outside the gene matches: 1. The DNA of the CDR3 is TGCGCCAGCAGCGGGACAGGGTATTCACCCCTCCACTTT. It encodes CASSGTGYSPLHF. Together with reference TRBV5-1 and TRBJ1-6, the CDR3 gives the full variable domain: KAGVTQTPRYLIKTRGQQVTLSCSPISGHRSVSWYQQTPGQGLQFLFEYFSETQRNKGNFPGRFSGRQFSNSRSEMNVSTLELGDSALYLCASSGTGYSPLHFGNGTRLTVT.

V gene TRBV19 combines with J gene TRBJ2-5; 7 bases fit TRBD1. The ends lost 6 bases at V and 4 bases at J; junction bases unmatched: 8. Germline assignment: CDR1 LNHDA and CDR2 SQIVND (reference sequence). The CDR3 sequence is 14 residues long. Here the CDR3 DNA reads TGTGCCAGTAGCTCGAGGGGGCAAGGAGAGACCCAGTACTTC. Translating it yields CASSSRGQGETQYF.

Sample share makes this clone medium-sized. The chain links TRBV4-2 to TRBJ2-1, with 8 bases matching TRBD2. This CDR3 is 16 amino acids long. Trimming cost V 0 bases and J 2 bases; bases outside gene matches: 3. Germline V lookup: CDR1 LGHNA, CDR2 YNFKEQ. The CDR3 protein is CASSQDHGGAYNEQFF. CDR3 coding DNA: TGTGCCAGCAGCCAAGATCACGGGGGGGCCTACAATGAGCAGTTCTTC.

The chain links TRBV5-1 to TRBJ1-3, with D possibly being TRBD1 (6 bases). V was shortened by 5 bases and J by 0 bases, with 15 bases between the two germline ends. The CDR3 has 16 amino acids. Per germline, CDR1 SGHRS and CDR2 YFSETQ. The CDR3 sequence: CASSDGTGNSGNTIYF. The CDR3 bases are TGCGCCAGCAGTGATGGTACAGGGAACTCTGGAAACACCATATATTTT.

The chain recombines TRBV7-2 with TRBJ2-5; perhaps TRBD1 as D (6 bases). V was cut by 5 bases and J by 5 bases, with 9 bases left in between. This CDR3 spans 12 amino acids. Germline V CDR1 and CDR2: SGHTA, FQGNSA. The CDR3 DNA sequence: TGTGCCAGCAGCCTAAGGGGGGAGACCCAGTACTTC. Its protein product is CASSLRGETQYF.

V gene TRBV7-9 combines with J gene TRBJ1-2, with TRBD1 as a possible D gene (6 bases). Trimming pared 7 bases from V and 4 bases from J, leaving 16 bases between. Germline CDR1 and CDR2: SEHNR and FQNEAQ (reference sequence). CDR3 length equals 14 residues. DNA of the CDR3: TGTGCCAGCACCCGACAGGTCGAAGGCTATGGCTACACCTTC. This translates into CASTRQVEGYGYTF.

The chain is built from TRBV12-5 and TRBJ2-1; 16 nucleotides line up with TRBD2. There are 17 residues in the CDR3. V gave up 6 bases and J gave up 9 bases; unmatched junction bases: 11. Germline loops: CDR1 LGHNT, CDR2 FRNRAP. CDR3 sequence (DNA): TGTGCTAGTGGCCCTGGGGGACTAGCGGGGGGGCGGGGTGAGCAGTTCTTC. Its translation is CASGPGGLAGGRGEQFF.

This chain links TRBV7-9 with TRBJ2-3; 8 bases align to TRBD2. V was clipped by 6 bases and J by 2 bases; unmatched bases: 4. CDR3 size: 14 residues. Germline V gene sequence: CDR1 SEHNR, CDR2 FQNEAQ (reference sequence). CDR3 loop: CASRVGGATDTQYF. Written as DNA, the CDR3 is TGTGCCAGCAGGGTCGGGGGGGCCACAGATACGCAGTATTTT.

The chain couples TRBV7-2 to TRBJ1-4; 7 bases line up with TRBD1. The CDR3 is made up of 17 amino acids. Germline V CDR1 and CDR2: SGHTA, FQGNSA. V gave up 3 bases and J gave up 3 bases; unmatched junction bases: 10. The CDR3 DNA reads as TGTGCCAGCAGCTTCGGGACAGTTAACATCGCTAATGAAAAACTGTTTTTT. This gives the protein CASSFGTVNIANEKLFF.

CDR3 nucleotide sequence: TGTGCCAGTAGTCCTTCGACCGGATGGGGCGAAAAACTGTTTTTT. Amino acid sequence: CASSPSTGWGEKLFF. This chain connects TRBV19 to TRBJ1-4, with D possibly matching TRBD1 (5 bases). Germline values: CDR1 LNHDA, CDR2 SQIVND (reference sequence). This CDR3 is built from 15 residues. V shed 5 bases and J shed 8 bases, with 18 bases lying between them.

The CDR3 region has the DNA TGTGCCAGCTTGACAAAAAGACAGGGATCTAACTATGGCTACACCTTC. It encodes CASLTKRQGSNYGYTF. The chain couples TRBV18 to TRBJ1-2, with 7 bases fitting TRBD1. The CDR3 covers 16 residues. The V gene end was trimmed by 7 bases and the J gene end by 0 bases; junction bases not matched to a gene: 11. Germline assignment: CDR1 KGHSH and CDR2 LQKENI.

The rearrangement joins TRBV2 to TRBJ2-3, with TRBD2 identical over 9 bases. The CDR3 runs 15 residues. V was pared by 7 bases and J by 1 base, with 6 bases of the junction left unmatched. Germline V gene sequence: CDR1 SNHLY, CDR2 FYNNEI. The CDR3 coding sequence is TGTGCCAGCAACCGGCGGGGGGGCGGCACAGATACGCAGTATTTT. It yields the protein CASNRRGGGTDTQYF.

This sequence joins TRBV7-8 and TRBJ2-7; 7 bases are shared with TRBD1. The CDR3 runs 15 residues. Germline loops: CDR1 SGHVS, CDR2 FQNEAQ. After removal of 3 bases from V and 3 bases from J, the junction contained 8 bases not matched to a gene. In nucleotides, the CDR3 is TGTGCCAGCAGCTTGGGGGAAACAGGGGTCTACGAGCAGTACTTC. Its translation: CASSLGETGVYEQYF.

The gene calls are TRBV7-2 and TRBJ2-2; a possible D gene is TRBD1 (5 bases). The germline gives CDR1 SGHTA, CDR2 FQGNSA. V was shortened by 1 base and J by 0 bases, with 9 bases between the two germline ends. CDR3 length: 16 residues. CDR3 DNA sequence: TGTGCCAGCAGCTTAGTAAGCAGGGCGAACACCGGGGAGCTGTTTTTT. Its protein is CASSLVSRANTGELFF.